This T cell receptor beta chain was found in a study of cytomegalovirus exposure and HLA in healthy donors. There are 13 residues in the CDR3. The V and J ends lost 6 bases and 7 bases, in that order; junction bases with no gene match: 8. The germline gives CDR1 SGHTS, CDR2 YDEGEE. In the PCR, 60 Vbeta and 13 Jbeta primers were used. Here immunoSEQ multiplex PCR was the method, and the copy in TCRdb shows in-frame clones only, minus some. The table has roughly 240,000 clones, approximately 84% seen once. The J gene is TRBJ1-2, the V gene TRBV5-8; 8 bases align to TRBD1. This clonotype originated in a girl aged 2-15 years in good health and CMV-seronegative. Sequencing used PBMCs. The CDR3 bases are TGTGCCAGCACTTCGGACAGGGAATCTGGCTACACCTTC. Translating it yields CASTSDRESGYTF.